This TCR beta chain was obtained from a study of T cell responses to AZD1222 COVID-19 vaccine. Overall study: Researchers grouped second doses given at about 4 or about 12 weeks into one pool. Whole-study results and caveats: White British people made up most donors, females outnumbered males, and clonal diversity was possibly underestimated.

Only in-frame clones appear in the TCRdb table, and some are missing; sequencing was by immunoSEQ multiplex PCR. The sample lists over 140,000 clones, roughly 92% seen once, with roughly 5% in the top ten. Germline assignment: CDR1 LGHNT and CDR2 FRNRAP. CDR3 length: 12 amino acids. The V and J ends lost 1 base and 10 bases respectively, with 10 bases between them. On this clone: The target antigen is unknown.

This specimen consisted of peripheral blood, obtained on day 0 of AZD1222 vaccination. This receptor was taken from an adult in good health. V usage is TRBV12-5 and J usage is TRBJ1-1, with D unresolved. The CDR3 DNA is TGTGCTAGTGGTTTGGACCGACTAGCAGCTTTCTTT. Translation: CASGLDRLAAFF. The full variable domain, in which reference TRBV12-5 and TRBJ1-1 provide the parts outside the CDR3, is DARVTQTPRHKVTEMGQEVTMRCQPILGHNTVFWYRQTMMQGLELLAYFRNRAPLDDSGMPKDRFSAEMPDATLATLKIQPSEPRDSAVYFCASGLDRLAAFFGQGTRLTVV.